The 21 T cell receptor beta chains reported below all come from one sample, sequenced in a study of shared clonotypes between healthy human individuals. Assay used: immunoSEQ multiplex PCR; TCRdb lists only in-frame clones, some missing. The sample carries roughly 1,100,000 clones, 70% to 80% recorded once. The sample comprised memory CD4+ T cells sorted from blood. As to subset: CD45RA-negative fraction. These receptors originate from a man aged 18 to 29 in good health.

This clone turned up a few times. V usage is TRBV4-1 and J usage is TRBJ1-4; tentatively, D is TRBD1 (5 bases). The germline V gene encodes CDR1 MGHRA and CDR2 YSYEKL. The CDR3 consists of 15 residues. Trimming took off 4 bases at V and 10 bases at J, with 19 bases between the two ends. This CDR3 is CASSLPTGDLVKLFF. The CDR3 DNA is TGCGCCAGCAGCCTCCCGACGGGGGACCTTGTAAAACTGTTTTTT.

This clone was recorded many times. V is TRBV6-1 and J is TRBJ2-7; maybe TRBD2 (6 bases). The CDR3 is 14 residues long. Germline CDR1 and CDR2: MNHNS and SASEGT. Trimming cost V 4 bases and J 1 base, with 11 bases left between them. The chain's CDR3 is CASSAGVRSYEQYF. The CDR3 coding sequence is TGTGCCAGCAGTGCGGGGGTTAGGTCCTACGAGCAGTACTTC.

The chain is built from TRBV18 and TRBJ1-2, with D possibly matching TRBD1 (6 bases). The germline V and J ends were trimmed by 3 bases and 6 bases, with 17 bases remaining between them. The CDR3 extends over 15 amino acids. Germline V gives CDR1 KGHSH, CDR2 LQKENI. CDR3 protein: CASSPMTGSGNGYTF. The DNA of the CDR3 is TGTGCCAGCTCACCGATGACAGGCTCTGGTAATGGCTACACCTTC.

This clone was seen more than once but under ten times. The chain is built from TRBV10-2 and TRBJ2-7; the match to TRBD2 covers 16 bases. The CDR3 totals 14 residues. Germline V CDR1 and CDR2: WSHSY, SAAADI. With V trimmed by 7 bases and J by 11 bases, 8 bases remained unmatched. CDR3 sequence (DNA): TGCGCCAGCAAGTCGGGACTAGCGGGAGGGGGGAAGTACTTC. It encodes CASKSGLAGGGKYF.

This CDR3 reads CASSWGQTWPETQYF. CDR3 DNA sequence: TGCGCCAGCAGCTGGGGACAGACCTGGCCGGAGACCCAGTACTTC. The V gene is TRBV5-1, the J gene TRBJ2-5, with 7 bases lining up with TRBD1. Germline V gives CDR1 SGHRS, CDR2 YFSETQ. The CDR3 runs 15 residues. Trimming removed 3 bases from V and 5 bases from J; junction bases left unmatched: 10.

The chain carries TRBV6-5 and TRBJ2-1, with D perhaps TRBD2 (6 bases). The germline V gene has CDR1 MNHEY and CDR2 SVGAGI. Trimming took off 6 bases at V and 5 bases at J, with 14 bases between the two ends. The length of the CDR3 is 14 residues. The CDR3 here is CASRPTGLHNEQFF. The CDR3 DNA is TGTGCCAGCAGACCTACGGGACTCCACAATGAGCAGTTCTTC.

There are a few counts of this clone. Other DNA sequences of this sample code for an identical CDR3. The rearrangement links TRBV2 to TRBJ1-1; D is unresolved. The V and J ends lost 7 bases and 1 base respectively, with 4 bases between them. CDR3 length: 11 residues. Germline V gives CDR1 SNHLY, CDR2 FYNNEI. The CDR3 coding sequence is TGTGCCAGCACCGGGAACACTGAAGCTTTCTTT. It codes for CASTGNTEAFF.

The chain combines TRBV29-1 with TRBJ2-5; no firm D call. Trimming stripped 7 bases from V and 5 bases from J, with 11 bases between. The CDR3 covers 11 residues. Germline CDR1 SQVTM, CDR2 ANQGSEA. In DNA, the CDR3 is TGCAGCGGGGGTGGTTCTGAGACCCAGTACTTC. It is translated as CSGGGSETQYF.

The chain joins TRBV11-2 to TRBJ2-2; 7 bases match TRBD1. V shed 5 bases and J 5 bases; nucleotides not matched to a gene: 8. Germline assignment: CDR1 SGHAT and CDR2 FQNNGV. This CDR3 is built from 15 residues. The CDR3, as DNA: TGTGCCAGCAGCGCCCGACAGGGTTTGACCGGGGAGCTGTTTTTT. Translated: CASSARQGLTGELFF.

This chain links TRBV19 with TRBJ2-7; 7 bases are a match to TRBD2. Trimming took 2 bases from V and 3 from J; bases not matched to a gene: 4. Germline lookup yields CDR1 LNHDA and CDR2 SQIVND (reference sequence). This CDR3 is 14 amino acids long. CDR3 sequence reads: CASSISGGFYEQYF. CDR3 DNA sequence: TGTGCCAGTAGTATATCCGGGGGGTTCTACGAGCAGTACTTC.

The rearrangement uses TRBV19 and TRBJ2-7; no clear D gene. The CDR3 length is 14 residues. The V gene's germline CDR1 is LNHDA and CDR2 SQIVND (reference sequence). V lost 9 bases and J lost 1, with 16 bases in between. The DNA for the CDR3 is TGTGCCAGAGGATTGGCCCCCGGGTCCTACGAGCAGTACTTC. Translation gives CARGLAPGSYEQYF.

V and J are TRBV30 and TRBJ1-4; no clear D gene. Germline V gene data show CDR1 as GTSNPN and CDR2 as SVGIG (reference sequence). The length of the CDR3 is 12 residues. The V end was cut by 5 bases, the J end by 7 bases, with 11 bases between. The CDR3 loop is CAWGVLGEKLFF. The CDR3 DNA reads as TGTGCCTGGGGCGTCTTAGGTGAAAAACTGTTTTTT.

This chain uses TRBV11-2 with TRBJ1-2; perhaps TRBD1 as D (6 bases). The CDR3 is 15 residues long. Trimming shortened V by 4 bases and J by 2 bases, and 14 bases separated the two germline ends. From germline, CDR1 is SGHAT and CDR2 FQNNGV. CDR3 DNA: TGTGCCAGCAGCTACCTACGGGGGGCGAACTATGGCTACACCTTC. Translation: CASSYLRGANYGYTF.

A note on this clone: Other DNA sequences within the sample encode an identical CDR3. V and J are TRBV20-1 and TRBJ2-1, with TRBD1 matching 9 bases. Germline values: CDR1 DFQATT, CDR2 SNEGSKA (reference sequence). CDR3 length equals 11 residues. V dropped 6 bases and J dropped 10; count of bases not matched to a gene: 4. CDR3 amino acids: CSARTGAEQFF. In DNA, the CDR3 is TGCAGTGCCCGGACAGGGGCGGAGCAGTTCTTC.

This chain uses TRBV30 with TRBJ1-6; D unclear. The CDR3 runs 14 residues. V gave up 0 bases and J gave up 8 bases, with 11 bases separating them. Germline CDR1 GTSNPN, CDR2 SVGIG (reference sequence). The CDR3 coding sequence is TGTGCCTGGAGTGTAGGGCGGCAAGATTCACCCCTCCACTTT. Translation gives CAWSVGRQDSPLHF.

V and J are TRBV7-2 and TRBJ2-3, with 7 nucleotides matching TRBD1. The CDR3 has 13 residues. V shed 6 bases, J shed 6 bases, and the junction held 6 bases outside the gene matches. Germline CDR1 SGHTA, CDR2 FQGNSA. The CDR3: CASSSQGSDTQYF. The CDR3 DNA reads TGTGCCAGCAGTTCACAGGGGAGTGATACGCAGTATTTT.

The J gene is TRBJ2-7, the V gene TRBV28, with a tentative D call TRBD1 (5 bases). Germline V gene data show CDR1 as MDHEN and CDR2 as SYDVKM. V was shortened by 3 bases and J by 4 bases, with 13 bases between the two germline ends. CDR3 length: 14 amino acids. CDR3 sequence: CASSLARGSYEQYF. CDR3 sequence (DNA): TGTGCCAGCAGTTTGGCAAGGGGATCTTACGAGCAGTACTTC.

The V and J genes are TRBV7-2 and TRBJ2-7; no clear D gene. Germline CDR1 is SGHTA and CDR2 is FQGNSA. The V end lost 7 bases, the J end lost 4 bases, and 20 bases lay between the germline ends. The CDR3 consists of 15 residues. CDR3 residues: CASKLSAPMGYEQYF. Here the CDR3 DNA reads TGTGCCAGCAAACTTTCGGCCCCGATGGGTTACGAGCAGTACTTC.

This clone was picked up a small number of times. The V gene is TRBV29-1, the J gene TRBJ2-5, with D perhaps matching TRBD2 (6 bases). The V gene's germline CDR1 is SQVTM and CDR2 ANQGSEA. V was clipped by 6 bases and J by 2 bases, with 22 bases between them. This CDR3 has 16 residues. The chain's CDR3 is CSVLGGSGTNQETQYF. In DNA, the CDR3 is TGCAGCGTATTGGGGGGTAGCGGTACCAATCAAGAGACCCAGTACTTC.

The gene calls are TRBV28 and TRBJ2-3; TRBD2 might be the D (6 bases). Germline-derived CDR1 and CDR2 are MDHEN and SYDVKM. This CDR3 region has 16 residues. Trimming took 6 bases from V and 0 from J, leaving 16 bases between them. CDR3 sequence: CASSHGTRGSTDTQYF. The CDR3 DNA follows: TGTGCCAGCAGCCACGGGACCCGGGGGAGCACAGATACGCAGTATTTT.

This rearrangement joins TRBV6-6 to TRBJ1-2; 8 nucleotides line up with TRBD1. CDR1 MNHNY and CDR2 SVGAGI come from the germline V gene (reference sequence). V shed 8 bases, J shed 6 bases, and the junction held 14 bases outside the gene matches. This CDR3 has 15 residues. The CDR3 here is CASEKARGQGHGYTF. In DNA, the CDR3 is TGTGCCAGCGAGAAAGCAAGAGGACAGGGCCATGGCTACACCTTC.